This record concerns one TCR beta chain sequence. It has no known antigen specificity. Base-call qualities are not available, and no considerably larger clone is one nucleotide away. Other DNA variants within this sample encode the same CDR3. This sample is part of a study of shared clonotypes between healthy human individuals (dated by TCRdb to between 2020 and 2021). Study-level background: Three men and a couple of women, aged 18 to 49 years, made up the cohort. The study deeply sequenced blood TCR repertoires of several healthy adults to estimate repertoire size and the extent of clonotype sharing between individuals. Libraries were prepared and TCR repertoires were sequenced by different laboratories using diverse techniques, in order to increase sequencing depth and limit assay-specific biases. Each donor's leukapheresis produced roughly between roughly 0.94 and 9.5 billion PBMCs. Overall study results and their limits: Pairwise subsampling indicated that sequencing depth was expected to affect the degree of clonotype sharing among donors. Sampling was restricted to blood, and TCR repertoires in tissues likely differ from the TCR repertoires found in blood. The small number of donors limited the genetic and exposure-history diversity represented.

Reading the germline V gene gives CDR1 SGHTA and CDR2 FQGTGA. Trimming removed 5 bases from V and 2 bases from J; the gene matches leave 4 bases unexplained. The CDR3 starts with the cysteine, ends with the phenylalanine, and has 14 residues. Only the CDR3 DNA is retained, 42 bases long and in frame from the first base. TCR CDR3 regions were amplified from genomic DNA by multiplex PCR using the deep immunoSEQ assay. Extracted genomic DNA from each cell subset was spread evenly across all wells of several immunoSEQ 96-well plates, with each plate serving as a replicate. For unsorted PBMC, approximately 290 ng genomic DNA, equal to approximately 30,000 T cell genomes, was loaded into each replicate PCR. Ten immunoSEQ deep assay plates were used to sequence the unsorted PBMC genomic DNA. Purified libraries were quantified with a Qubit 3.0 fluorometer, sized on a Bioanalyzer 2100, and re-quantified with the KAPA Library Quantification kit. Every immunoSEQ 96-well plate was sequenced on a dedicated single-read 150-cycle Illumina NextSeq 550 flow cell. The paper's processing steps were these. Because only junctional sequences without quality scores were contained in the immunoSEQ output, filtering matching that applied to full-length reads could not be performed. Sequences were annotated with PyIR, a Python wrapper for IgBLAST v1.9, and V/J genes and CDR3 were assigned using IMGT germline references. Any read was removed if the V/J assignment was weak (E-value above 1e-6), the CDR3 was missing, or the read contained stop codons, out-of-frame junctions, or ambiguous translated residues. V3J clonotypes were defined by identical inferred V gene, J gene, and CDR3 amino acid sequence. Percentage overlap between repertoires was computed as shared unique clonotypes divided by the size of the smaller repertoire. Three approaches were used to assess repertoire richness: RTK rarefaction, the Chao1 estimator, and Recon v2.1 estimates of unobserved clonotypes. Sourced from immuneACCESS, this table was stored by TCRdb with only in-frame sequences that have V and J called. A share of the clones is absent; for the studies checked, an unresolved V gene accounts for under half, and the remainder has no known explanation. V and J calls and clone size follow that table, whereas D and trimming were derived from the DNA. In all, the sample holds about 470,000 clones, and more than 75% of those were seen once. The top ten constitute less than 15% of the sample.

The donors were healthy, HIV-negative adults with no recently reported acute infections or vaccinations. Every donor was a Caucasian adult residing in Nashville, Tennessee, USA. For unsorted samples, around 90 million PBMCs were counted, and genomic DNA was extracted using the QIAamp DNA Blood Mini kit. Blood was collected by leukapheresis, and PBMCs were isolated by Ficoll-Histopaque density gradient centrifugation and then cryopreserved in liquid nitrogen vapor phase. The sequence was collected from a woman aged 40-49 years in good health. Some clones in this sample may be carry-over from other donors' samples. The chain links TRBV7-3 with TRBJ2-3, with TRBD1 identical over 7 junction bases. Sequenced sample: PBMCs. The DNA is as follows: TGTGCCAGCAGCCCGACAGGGATCACAGATACGCAGTATTTT. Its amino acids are CASSPTGITDTQYF.